This T cell receptor (beta chain) is drawn from a study of shared clonotypes between healthy human individuals. Study outcomes and limitations: Naive subsets tended to show greater estimated richness than memory subsets.

Notes on this clone: Its target is unknown.

From CD4+ cells came CD45RA+ naive and CD45RA-negative memory subsets. Template for every sorted-subset replicate PCR totaled about 0.2 ug DNA, roughly 30,000 T cell genomes. The protocol was immunoSEQ multiplex PCR, while the TCRdb copy is restricted to in-frame clones and leaves out a portion. The sample has 2 million to 2.5 million clones, just under 95% seen once; the top ten hold around 0.38%. Trimming left V 5 bases short and J 4 bases short, with 17 bases between. This CDR3 region has 15 residues. Germline CDR1 LNHNV, CDR2 YYDKDF (reference sequence). The clonotype was recovered from a man in his late teens or twenties in good health. Some clones in this sample may be carry-over from other donors' samples. The rearrangement links TRBV15 to TRBJ2-5; D might be TRBD2 (6 bases). The specimen sequenced was naive CD4+ T cells from PBMCs. Subset reported: CD45RA+ positively selected. The DNA of the CDR3 is TGTGCCACCAGCCCCCCCAGCGGGCGGGCAGAGACCCAGTACTTC. Translation gives CATSPPSGRAETQYF. Using reference TRBV15 and TRBJ2-5 for the parts outside the CDR3, the full variable domain is DAMVIQNPRYQVTQFGKPVTLSCSQTLNHNVMYWYQQKSSQAPKLLFHYYDKDFNNEADTPDNFQSRRPNTSFCFLDIRSPGLGDTAMYLCATSPPSGRAETQYFGPGTRLLVL.